A selection of T cell receptor beta chains follows, all from one sample in a study of T cell changes during pregnancy in multiple sclerosis. TCRdb's copy holds only in-frame clones and misses some; the assay was immunoSEQ multiplex PCR. Altogether 28,000 or so clones are present, around 90% being singletons, with the ten largest covering roughly 6.2%. This specimen consisted of CD8+ T cells from peripheral blood mononuclear cells, obtained before pregnancy. The receptors come from a female donor with multiple sclerosis, enrolled in a pregnancy study. Each CDR3 is given with its conserved first and last residue.

V	J	CDR3
TRBV19	TRBJ2-1	CASSIEGREAYNEQFF
TRBV4-3	TRBJ2-1	CASSQDKWLAAEQFF
TRBV4-1	TRBJ1-4	CASSQEGDRGKKLFF
TRBV11-1	TRBJ1-1	CASSPLGGEAFF
TRBV6-1	TRBJ2-5	CASSEAFETQYF
TRBV4-3	TRBJ1-1	CASSQFDRNTEAFF
TRBV7-9	TRBJ1-1	CASQQGVTEAFF
TRBV5-8	TRBJ1-2	CASSFQGANYGYTF
TRBV29-1	TRBJ2-7	CSVEGTSEPYEQYF
TRBV12-2	TRBJ2-4	CASRLAHGWWDSEGKNIQYF
TRBV4-1	TRBJ2-5	CASSQEPGSQYF
TRBV7-9	TRBJ2-2	CASSFPMRNTGELFF
TRBV11-2	TRBJ2-5	CASSLVIDSGGRQETQYF
TRBV19	TRBJ2-6	CASSFGSSLSGANVLTF
TRBV9	TRBJ2-2	CASSVFAVANTGELFF
TRBV5-1	TRBJ2-1	CASSFPPTSGRVDSYNEQFF
TRBV27	TRBJ2-5	CASRLLGQTQETQYF
TRBV7-9	TRBJ1-2	CASRDGVDYGYTF
TRBV9	TRBJ1-1	CASSPPNGQGLNTEAFF
TRBV6-4	TRBJ2-1	CASSETGTGNYNEQFF
TRBV27	TRBJ2-1	CASTTSNEADYNEQFF
TRBV28	TRBJ1-2	CASSPDSSNYGYTF
TRBV7-9	TRBJ2-1	CASSSPGTSGIYEQFF
TRBV6-5	TRBJ1-5	CASTGGQGASQPQHF
TRBV5-8	TRBJ2-1	CASRPRLAGGPEQFF
TRBV11-2	TRBJ2-1	CASSSTSGLSYNEQFF
TRBV10-3	TRBJ2-2	CAIRKTGGDTGELFF
TRBV4-1	TRBJ1-1	CASSQTGTHAFF
TRBV13	TRBJ2-1	CASTFRPPNEQFF
TRBV7-2	TRBJ2-3	CASSLVGGSTDTQYF
TRBV7-9	TRBJ2-5	CASGDINQETQYF
TRBV5-8	TRBJ2-3	CASSLAVLAGDDTDTQYF
TRBV14	TRBJ2-1	CASSHLRNEQFF
TRBV10-2	TRBJ1-1	CASSEGAQWTEAFF
TRBV6-1	TRBJ1-1	CASSGQGNTEAFF
TRBV27	TRBJ2-1	CASSQSRARTGVYNEQFF
TRBV10-3	TRBJ1-2	CAISESDSHGYTF
TRBV28	TRBJ2-7	CASTGGYEQYF
TRBV21-1	TRBJ2-7	CASSKRDTYEQYF
TRBV5-4	TRBJ2-2	CASSLRTANTGELFF
TRBV20-1	TRBJ2-7	CSAWTSDEQYF
TRBV19	TRBJ1-1	CATWQGEAFF
TRBV4-3	TRBJ2-1	CASSRGLDGVNEQFF
TRBV29-1	TRBJ2-2	CSVRLANTGELFF
TRBV6-4	TRBJ2-3	CASSWRAGTDTQYF
TRBV6-5	TRBJ1-4	CASSHSQGLNEKLFF
TRBV7-2	TRBJ2-1	CASSQDLSGGVVEQFF
TRBV29-1	.	CSVSLASYEQYF